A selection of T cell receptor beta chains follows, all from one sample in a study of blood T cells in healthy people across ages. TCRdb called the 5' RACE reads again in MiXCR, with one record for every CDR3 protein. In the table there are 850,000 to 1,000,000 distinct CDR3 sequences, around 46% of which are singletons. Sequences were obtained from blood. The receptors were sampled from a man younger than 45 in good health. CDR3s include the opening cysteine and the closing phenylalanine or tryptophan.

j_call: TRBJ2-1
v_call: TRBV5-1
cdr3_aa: CASSLSSGLAVSYNEQFF

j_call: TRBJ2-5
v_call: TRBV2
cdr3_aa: CASSAIRTSGGLETQYF

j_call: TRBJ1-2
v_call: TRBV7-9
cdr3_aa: CASSLPQELANYGYTF

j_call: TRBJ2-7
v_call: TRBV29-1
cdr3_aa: CSAPGQVNNEQYF

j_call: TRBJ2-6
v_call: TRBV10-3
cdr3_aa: CATVPDTGAGANVLTF

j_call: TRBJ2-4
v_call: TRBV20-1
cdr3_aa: CSARDMSSGGPRDIQYF

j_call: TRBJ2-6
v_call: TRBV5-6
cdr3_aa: CASSYVSFSGANVLTF

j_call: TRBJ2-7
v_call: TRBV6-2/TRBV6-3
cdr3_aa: CASSSGGAGEQYF

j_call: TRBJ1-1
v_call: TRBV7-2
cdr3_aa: CVSSFASTSTEAFF

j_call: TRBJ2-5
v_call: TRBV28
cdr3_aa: CASSQGQGVVHEQYF

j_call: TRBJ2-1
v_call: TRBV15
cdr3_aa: CATSPGQGYNEQFF

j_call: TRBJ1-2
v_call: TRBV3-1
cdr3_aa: CASSPTGPTPGYTF

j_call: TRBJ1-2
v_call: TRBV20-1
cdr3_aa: CSAVGTTGYTF

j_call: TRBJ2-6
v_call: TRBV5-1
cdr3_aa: CASSLDGAGANVLTF

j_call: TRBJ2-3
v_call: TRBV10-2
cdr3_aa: CASSELDTITDTQYF

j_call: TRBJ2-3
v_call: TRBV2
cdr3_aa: CAGLLAESTDTQYF

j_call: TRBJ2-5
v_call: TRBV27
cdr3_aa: CASSFQGGQYF

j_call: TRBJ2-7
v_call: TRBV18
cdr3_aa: CASSPSGQGFSYEQYF

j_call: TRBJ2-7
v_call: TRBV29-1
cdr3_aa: CSVEGQDSSYEQYF

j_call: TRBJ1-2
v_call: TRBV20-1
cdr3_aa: CSCSLGSGYTF